This TCR beta chain was observed in a study of radiotherapy plus CTLA-4 blockade in lung cancer. As for the study in general: Objective responses were seen in more than 15% of patients, disease control in about 30%.

Assay used: immunoSEQ multiplex PCR; TCRdb lists only in-frame clones, some missing. The sample has 50,000 to 65,000 clones; 77% are singletons. The V end lost 8 bases, the J end lost 3 bases, and 13 bases lay between the germline ends. There are 13 residues in the CDR3. The sequences come from peripheral blood, collected from a patient treated with radiotherapy plus ipilimumab. The rearrangement joins TRBV23-1 to TRBJ1-1; D unclear. TRBV23-1 is recorded as an ORF, its role being uncertain. The receptor's source is a human donor with non-small cell lung cancer whose response to radiotherapy plus ipilimumab could not be evaluated. As DNA, the CDR3 is TGCGCCAGCCGCGCGGGTCCTGACACTGAAGCTTTCTTT. It specifies CASRAGPDTEAFF.